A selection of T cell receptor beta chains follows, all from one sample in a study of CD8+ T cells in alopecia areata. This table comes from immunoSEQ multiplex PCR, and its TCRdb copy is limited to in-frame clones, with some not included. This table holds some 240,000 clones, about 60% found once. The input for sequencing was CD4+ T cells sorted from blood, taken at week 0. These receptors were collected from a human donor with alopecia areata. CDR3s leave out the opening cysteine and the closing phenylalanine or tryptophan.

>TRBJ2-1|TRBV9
ASSPHQGGNEQF
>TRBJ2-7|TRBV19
ASKRQGSNEQY
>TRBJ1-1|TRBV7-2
AAEENTEAF
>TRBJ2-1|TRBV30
AWRRLAGNEQF
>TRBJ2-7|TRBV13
ASLRAGTAYEQY
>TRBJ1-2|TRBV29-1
SVLVNGYT
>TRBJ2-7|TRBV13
ASSFTRQGRYEQY
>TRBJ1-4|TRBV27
ASGKAARESEKLF
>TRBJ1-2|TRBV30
AWRDYINYGYT
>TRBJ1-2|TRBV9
ASSVAAGGYGYT
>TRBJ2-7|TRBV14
ASSLNLPPYEQY
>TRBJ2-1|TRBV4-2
ASSLDKASGRIWF
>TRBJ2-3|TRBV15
ATSRDDADTQY
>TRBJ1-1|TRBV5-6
ASNTGQLNTEAF
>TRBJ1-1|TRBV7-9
ASSSPTGDTEAF
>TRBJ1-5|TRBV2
ASRRDSNQPQH
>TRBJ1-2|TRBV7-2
ASSLLRSYT
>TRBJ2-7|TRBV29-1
SVGTAYEQY
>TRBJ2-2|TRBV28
ASSSGGETGELF
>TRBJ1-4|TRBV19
ASSPGQGNEKLF
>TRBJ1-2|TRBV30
AWSSGVSGYT
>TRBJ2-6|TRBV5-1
ASSFDSSGANVLT
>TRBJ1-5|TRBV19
ASSNSRVTSNQPQH
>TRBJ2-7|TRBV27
ASSLRTGTYEQY
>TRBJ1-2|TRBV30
AWSVRWAVGYT
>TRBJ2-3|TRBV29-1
SALGDGRGSDTQY
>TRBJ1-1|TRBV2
ASSEMGAGAF
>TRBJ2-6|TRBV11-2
ASSVEGSGANVLT
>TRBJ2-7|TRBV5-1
ASSLGSGIAYEQY
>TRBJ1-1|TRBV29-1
SVGLGTGFYTEAF
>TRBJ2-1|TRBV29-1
SVELAGGPDEQF